One and the same sample provided the 27 T cell receptor beta chains below, sequenced in a study of blood T cell repertoires in COVID-19. This table comes from immunoSEQ multiplex PCR, and its TCRdb copy is limited to in-frame clones, with some not included. The repertoire holds 35,000 or so clones, with about 81% as singletons. The sequencing sample was made of peripheral blood. Receptor source: a human donor in a cohort sampled during active or convalescent COVID-19. The donor label of this sample is uncertain.

V and J are TRBV5-1 and TRBJ2-3; 7 positions match TRBD1. CDR3 length equals 14 residues. Germline V CDR1 and CDR2: SGHRS, YFSETQ. Trimming took 5 bases from V and 1 from J; bases not matched to a gene: 4. The CDR3 region is CASRRGQGTDTQYF. The CDR3 bases are TGCGCCAGCAGACGCGGACAGGGCACAGATACGCAGTATTTT.

The J gene is TRBJ2-6, the V gene TRBV9; unclear D gene. Per the germline V gene, CDR1 is SGDLS and CDR2 is YYNGEE. This CDR3 is 16 amino acids long. The V and J ends lost 0 bases and 0 bases respectively, with 7 bases between them. The CDR3 DNA reads TGTGCCAGCAGCGTAGCGCAGTACTCTGGGGCCAACGTCCTGACTTTC. Protein sequence: CASSVAQYSGANVLTF.

This rearrangement joins TRBV18 to TRBJ2-5, with 8 nucleotides matching TRBD2. J was trimmed by 0 bases and V by 6 bases; bases with no gene match: 6. CDR1 KGHSH and CDR2 LQKENI come from the germline V gene. The length of the CDR3 is 15 residues. In DNA form, the CDR3 reads TGTGCCAGCTCCGCGGGGGGCAGGCACCAAGAGACCCAGTACTTC. This codes for CASSAGGRHQETQYF.

The rearrangement links TRBV24-1 to TRBJ2-3; perhaps TRBD2 as D (6 bases). This CDR3 is built from 15 residues. V gave up 7 bases and J gave up 0 bases, with 13 bases separating them. CDR1 KGHDR and CDR2 SFDVKD come from the germline V gene. CDR3 DNA sequence: TGTGCCACCAGCTTCGGAGGGTCCAGCACAGATACGCAGTATTTT. This codes for CATSFGGSSTDTQYF.

This clone has only a few counts. The chain combines TRBV5-1 with TRBJ2-5; 9 positions agree with TRBD2. CDR3 length: 14 amino acids. Germline V gene data show CDR1 as SGHRS and CDR2 as YFSETQ. J gave up 3 bases and V 5 bases, and 5 bases lay outside the gene matches. The CDR3: CASRPRLAEETQYF. Here the CDR3 DNA reads TGCGCCAGCAGACCTCGACTAGCGGAAGAGACCCAGTACTTC.

The chain has TRBV24-1 and TRBJ1-1, with D perhaps matching TRBD1 (5 bases). The V gene lost 5 bases and the J gene lost 0 bases, with 9 bases spanning the gap. Germline V gene sequence: CDR1 KGHDR, CDR2 SFDVKD. This CDR3 is built from 14 residues. CDR3 protein: CATSGAGMNTEAFF. The CDR3 nucleotides are TGTGCCACCAGTGGGGCAGGGATGAACACTGAAGCTTTCTTT.

The gene calls are TRBV5-1 and TRBJ2-4; maybe TRBD2 (5 bases). V dropped 0 bases and J dropped 6 bases, with 13 bases sitting between them. There are 15 residues in the CDR3. Germline assignment: CDR1 SGHRS and CDR2 YFSETQ. CDR3 nucleotides: TGCGCCAGCAGCTTGGGTCGGGGTAATACAAACATTCAGTACTTC. This translates into CASSLGRGNTNIQYF.

The rearrangement links TRBV2 to TRBJ1-1; D gene unclear. CDR3 length: 15 residues. V lost 7 bases to trimming and J lost 0 bases, with 15 bases between them. CDR1 is SNHLY, CDR2 FYNNEI, per germline. The DNA for the CDR3 is TGTGCCAGCATTTTCGAGGGCCCCATGAACACTGAAGCTTTCTTT. It specifies CASIFEGPMNTEAFF. Looking up the rest from reference TRBV2 and TRBJ1-1 gives the full variable domain: EPEVTQTPSHQVTQMGQEVILRCVPISNHLYFYWYRQILGQKVEFLVSFYNNEISEKSEIFDDQFSVERPDGSNFTLKIRSTKLEDSAMYFCASIFEGPMNTEAFFGQGTRLTVV.

V usage is TRBV5-1 and J usage is TRBJ1-1; unclear D gene. The length of the CDR3 is 14 residues. V was shortened by 2 bases and J by 5 bases, with 13 bases between the two germline ends. The germline gives CDR1 SGHRS, CDR2 YFSETQ. The CDR3 sequence is CASSFLEGATEAFF. The CDR3, as DNA: TGCGCCAGCAGCTTCCTCGAGGGAGCGACTGAAGCTTTCTTT.

This chain connects TRBV11-2 to TRBJ2-1; 9 bases are a match to TRBD1. Germline CDR1 reads SGHAT; CDR2 reads FQNNGV. The CDR3 length is 18 residues. After removal of 2 bases from V and 1 base from J, the junction contained 9 bases not matched to a gene. The CDR3 DNA is TGTGCCAGCAGCTTATCAACCTTCGACAGGGGGTCCTACAATGAGCAGTTCTTC. It is translated as CASSLSTFDRGSYNEQFF. Filled out from reference TRBV11-2 and TRBJ2-1, the complete variable domain reads EAGVAQSPRYKIIEKRQSVAFWCNPISGHATLYWYQQILGQGPKLLIQFQNNGVVDDSQLPKDRFSAERLKGVDSTLKIQPAKLEDSAVYLCASSLSTFDRGSYNEQFFGPGTRLTVL.

In its sample, this clone was seen once. The chain recombines TRBV14 with TRBJ2-1, with 9 bases lining up with TRBD1. The CDR3 loop spans 15 amino acids. With V trimmed by 6 bases and J by 4 bases, 7 bases remained unmatched. Germline V gives CDR1 SGHDN, CDR2 FVKESK. Here the CDR3 DNA reads TGTGCCAGCAGACATACAGGGGGCCCTTACAATGAGCAGTTCTTC. Protein product: CASRHTGGPYNEQFF.

V is TRBV10-3 and J is TRBJ1-1; TRBD1 might be the D (6 bases). V shed 0 bases and J shed 11 bases, with 13 bases lying between them. CDR1 ENHRY and CDR2 SYGVKD come from the germline V gene. The CDR3 is made up of 13 amino acids. The CDR3 loop is CAISESGPGVAFF. The CDR3 region has the DNA TGTGCCATCAGTGAGTCTGGGCCAGGGGTGGCTTTCTTT.

The CDR3 loop reads CASSPDFAGTTNIQYF. The DNA for the CDR3 is TGTGCCAGCTCACCTGATTTCGCGGGAACTACAAACATTCAGTACTTC. The gene calls are TRBV18 and TRBJ2-4; D perhaps matches TRBD2 (6 bases). The V gene lost 3 bases and the J gene lost 6 bases, with 18 bases spanning the gap. CDR3 length: 16 amino acids. Looked up from germline, CDR1 is KGHSH and CDR2 is LQKENI.

This clone was seen a few times. This chain connects TRBV30 to TRBJ2-7; perhaps TRBD2 as D (6 bases). Per germline, CDR1 GTSNPN and CDR2 SVGIG (reference sequence). V dropped 8 bases and J dropped 2 bases, with 13 bases sitting between them. This CDR3 has 12 amino acids. CDR3 in amino acids: CAGGDLPYEQYF. CDR3 DNA: TGTGCCGGTGGGGACTTACCCTACGAGCAGTACTTC.

This clone was found a few times. The V and J genes are TRBV19 and TRBJ1-1; 10 nucleotides line up with TRBD1. CDR3 length: 15 residues. CDR1 and CDR2 from the germline V gene are LNHDA and SQIVND (reference sequence). V dropped 3 bases and J dropped 5; count of bases not matched to a gene: 6. The CDR3 sequence: CASSMGTGDYTEAFF. CDR3 sequence (DNA): TGTGCCAGTAGTATGGGGACAGGGGACTATACTGAAGCTTTCTTT. Full variable domain (remainder filled in from reference TRBV19 and TRBJ1-1): DGGITQSPKYLFRKEGQNVTLSCEQNLNHDAMYWYRQDPGQGLRLIYYSQIVNDFQKGDIAEGYSVSREKKESFPLTVTSAQKNPTAFYLCASSMGTGDYTEAFFGQGTRLTVV.

V usage is TRBV11-2 and J usage is TRBJ2-2, with TRBD2 identical over 11 bases. Germline values: CDR1 SGHAT, CDR2 FQNNGV. The J segment lost 5 bases and the V segment lost 5 bases, leaving 4 bases of the junction unmatched. The CDR3 is made up of 15 amino acids. Here the CDR3 reads CASSVTSGVTGELFF. The DNA of the CDR3 is TGTGCCAGCAGCGTGACTAGCGGGGTGACCGGGGAGCTGTTTTTT.

This clone was observed a handful of times. The chain uses TRBV3-1 (or the pseudogene TRBV3-2) and TRBJ2-3; TRBD2 matches 8 bases. The CDR3 is 14 amino acids. The germline V gene encodes CDR1 LGHDT and CDR2 YNNKEL (reference sequence). J was trimmed by 2 bases and V by 4 bases; bases with no gene match: 2. The CDR3 sequence: CASSRTSLTDTQYF. In nucleotides, the CDR3 is TGTGCCAGCAGCCGGACTAGCCTCACAGATACGCAGTATTTT.

The genes are TRBV7-2 and TRBJ1-4; D perhaps matches TRBD1 (5 bases). The CDR3 length is 13 residues. Germline loops: CDR1 SGHTA, CDR2 FQGNSA. The ends were cut back, 3 bases at V and 7 bases at J, with 9 bases in the middle. Written as DNA, the CDR3 is TGTGCCAGCAGCTTCGGACAAAGTGAAAAACTGTTTTTT. Amino acid sequence: CASSFGQSEKLFF.

J is TRBJ2-2 and V is TRBV29-1; 10 positions agree with TRBD2. The germline V gene encodes CDR1 SQVTM and CDR2 ANQGSEA. The length of the CDR3 is 14 residues. The trim removed 4 bases at V and 1 base at J, leaving 0 bases unmatched. CDR3 region: CSVGTSGNTGELFF. In DNA, the CDR3 is TGCAGCGTTGGGACTAGCGGGAACACCGGGGAGCTGTTTTTT.

This clone has a single count. The V call is TRBV30, the J call TRBJ2-5, with 9 bases matching TRBD1. The V gene end was trimmed by 5 bases and the J gene end by 4 bases; junction bases not matched to a gene: 11. Germline assignment: CDR1 GTSNPN and CDR2 SVGIG (reference sequence). The CDR3 contains 15 residues. As DNA, the CDR3 is TGTGCCTGGTGCCAGGGACAGGGACGAGTAGAGACCCAGTACTTC. The encoded protein is CAWCQGQGRVETQYF. The full variable domain, its missing parts supplied by reference TRBV30 and TRBJ2-5, is SQTIHQWPATLVQPVGSPLSLECTVEGTSNPNLYWYRQAAGRGLQLLFYSVGIGQISSEVPQNLSASRPQDRQFILSSKKLLLSDSGFYLCAWCQGQGRVETQYFGPGTRLLVL.

Of note for this clone: The sample has other DNA sequences that encode this CDR3 too. This chain links TRBV30 with TRBJ1-1; D is unclear. V lost 0 bases, J lost 8 bases, and 10 bases lay in between. The CDR3 contains 12 residues. Germline-derived CDR1 and CDR2 are GTSNPN and SVGIG (reference sequence). CDR3 sequence (DNA): TGTGCCTGGAGTGTACGGAGAACAGAAGCTTTCTTT. Protein product: CAWSVRRTEAFF.

The chain is built from TRBV2 and TRBJ2-3; 10 nucleotides line up with TRBD1. Per germline, CDR1 SNHLY and CDR2 FYNNEI. The CDR3 runs 16 residues. V shed 2 bases and J 2 bases; nucleotides not matched to a gene: 4. This CDR3 reads CASSEWTGGVTDTQYF. The DNA for the CDR3 is TGTGCCAGCAGTGAATGGACAGGGGGTGTCACAGATACGCAGTATTTT.

This chain uses TRBV20-1 with TRBJ2-1; TRBD2 matches 8 bases. Germline V gene sequence: CDR1 DFQATT, CDR2 SNEGSKA (reference sequence). This CDR3 spans 13 amino acids. V shed 3 bases and J 8 bases; nucleotides not matched to a gene: 6. The CDR3 protein is CSASKTSAHEQFF. In nucleotides, the CDR3 is TGCAGTGCTAGTAAGACTAGCGCTCATGAGCAGTTCTTC.

The chain joins TRBV30 to TRBJ2-7; no clear D gene. V was shortened by 3 bases and J by 9 bases, with 18 bases between the two germline ends. Germline V lookup: CDR1 GTSNPN, CDR2 SVGIG (reference sequence). This CDR3 is 13 amino acids long. CDR3 nucleotides: TGTGCCTGGAGAAGGTTGGGCAGCAACGGGCAGTACTTC. This gives the protein CAWRRLGSNGQYF.

The rearrangement joins TRBV19 to TRBJ1-3, with TRBD1 matching 7 bases. Germline CDR1 is LNHDA and CDR2 is SQIVND (reference sequence). CDR3 length: 19 amino acids. J lost 3 bases, V lost 4 bases, and 18 bases had no gene match. This CDR3 reads CASSTIGETGITFGNTIYF. The CDR3 DNA reads as TGTGCCAGTAGTACTATAGGGGAGACAGGGATAACGTTTGGAAACACCATATATTTT.

The CDR3 loop is CSATGYRNTGELFF. CDR3 nucleotide sequence: TGCAGTGCCACAGGGTACAGGAACACCGGGGAGCTGTTTTTT. This chain joins TRBV29-1 and TRBJ2-2; maybe TRBD1 (6 bases). The V gene's germline CDR1 is SQVTM and CDR2 ANQGSEA. CDR3 size: 14 residues.

The V and J genes are TRBV19 and TRBJ2-7, with 7 bases that match TRBD2. Trimming cost V 3 bases and J 3 bases; bases outside gene matches: 8. CDR3 length: 15 amino acids. The germline gives CDR1 LNHDA, CDR2 SQIVND (reference sequence). Written as DNA, the CDR3 is TGTGCCAGTAGTATCGGCGGGGGAGAGAGCTACGAGCAGTACTTC. Its translation: CASSIGGGESYEQYF.